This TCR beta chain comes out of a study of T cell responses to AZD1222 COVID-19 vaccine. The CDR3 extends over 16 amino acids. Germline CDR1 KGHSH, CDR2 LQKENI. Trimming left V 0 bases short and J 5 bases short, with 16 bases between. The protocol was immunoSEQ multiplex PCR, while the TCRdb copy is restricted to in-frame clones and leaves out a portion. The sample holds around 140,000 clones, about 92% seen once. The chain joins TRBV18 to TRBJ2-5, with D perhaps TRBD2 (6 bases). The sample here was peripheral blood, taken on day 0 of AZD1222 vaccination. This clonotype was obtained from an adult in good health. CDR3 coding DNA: TGTGCCAGCTCACCACCGGCGAAGGGGAGGCCGGAGACCCAGTACTTC. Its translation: CASSPPAKGRPETQYF.